Presented here are 28 T cell receptor beta chains from one specimen sequenced in a study of CD8+ T cells in alopecia areata. Extraction of RNA preceded its reverse transcription into cDNA, which served as the sequencing template. Only in-frame clones appear in the TCRdb table, and some are missing; sequencing was by immunoSEQ multiplex PCR. The sample lists some 95,000 clones; around two fifths were seen once. The sequenced sample was CD4+ T cells sorted from blood. The origin of the receptors is a human donor with alopecia areata.

This clone was seen only a few times. V and J are TRBV30 and TRBJ1-1; D might be TRBD1 (5 bases). The CDR3 contains 13 residues. Trimming cost V 1 base and J 0 bases, with 6 bases left between them. The germline V gene encodes CDR1 GTSNPN and CDR2 SVGIG (reference sequence). Here the CDR3 reads CAWSGQMNTEAFF. DNA of the CDR3: TGTGCCTGGAGTGGACAGATGAACACTGAAGCTTTCTTT.

This chain connects TRBV23-1 to TRBJ1-1; 7 nucleotides agree with TRBD1. TRBV23-1 is an ORF; its function is uncertain. There are 18 residues in the CDR3. V shed 6 bases and J 0 bases; nucleotides not matched to a gene: 16. CDR3 bases: TGCGCCAGCAGCGACCAAACCATCAGGGGGAGGATGAACACTGAAGCTTTCTTT. Amino acids: CASSDQTIRGRMNTEAFF.

Remarks on this clone: Germline is not matched at one junction end, which may reflect a read error. The chain uses TRBV2 and TRBJ2-7, with D perhaps TRBD2 (6 bases). The CDR3 consists of 13 residues. The germline V gene has CDR1 SNHLY and CDR2 FYNNEI. The chain's CDR3 is CASSARGASPQDF. CDR3 sequence (DNA): TGTGCCAGCAGTGCGCGGGGTGCGTCGCCCCAAGACTTC. Together with reference TRBV2 and TRBJ2-7, the CDR3 gives the full variable domain: EPEVTQTPSHQVTQMGQEVILRCVPISNHLYFYWYRQILGQKVEFLVSFYNNEISEKSEIFDDQFSVERPDGSNFTLKIRSTKLEDSAMYFCASSARGASPQDFGPGTRLTVT.

This chain connects TRBV2 to TRBJ2-1; TRBD1 matches at 9 bases. Germline V gene lookup returns CDR1 SNHLY and CDR2 FYNNEI. V dropped 9 bases and J dropped 8; count of bases not matched to a gene: 14. This CDR3 is built from 15 residues. CDR3 bases: TGTGCCAGTCGGCGCGGGACAGGGATTTACTATGAGCAGTTCTTC. The encoded protein is CASRRGTGIYYEQFF. The full variable domain, in which reference TRBV2 and TRBJ2-1 provide the parts outside the CDR3, is EPEVTQTPSHQVTQMGQEVILRCVPISNHLYFYWYRQILGQKVEFLVSFYNNEISEKSEIFDDQFSVERPDGSNFTLKIRSTKLEDSAMYFCASRRGTGIYYEQFFGPGTRLTVL.

V gene TRBV7-2 combines with J gene TRBJ1-1; D perhaps matches TRBD1 (5 bases). The CDR3 loop spans 13 amino acids. V was pared by 2 bases and J by 3 bases, with 7 bases between. Germline V gene sequence: CDR1 SGHTA, CDR2 FQGNSA. The chain's CDR3 is CASSLKGDTEAFF. As DNA, the CDR3 is TGTGCCAGCAGCTTAAAAGGGGACACTGAAGCTTTCTTT.

A few counts support this clone. The chain recombines TRBV29-1 with TRBJ1-4; D is uncertain. CDR1 and CDR2 (germline): SQVTM, ANQGSEA. The CDR3 consists of 15 residues. V lost 0 bases and J 0 bases, leaving 8 bases between the germline ends. The CDR3 DNA reads as TGCAGCGTTGAAGATAGTGTGGCAACTAATGAAAAACTGTTTTTT. Its translation is CSVEDSVATNEKLFF.

This chain connects TRBV30 to TRBJ2-7; D possibly corresponds to TRBD2 (5 bases). Trimming cost V 0 bases and J 4 bases, with 16 bases left between them. The CDR3 sequence is 15 residues long. Germline V CDR1 and CDR2: GTSNPN, SVGIG (reference sequence). CDR3 loop: CAWSVHNSRGYEQYF. CDR3 DNA: TGTGCCTGGAGTGTACATAATAGTCGCGGGTACGAGCAGTACTTC.

This clone was detected only a few times. CDR3 residues: CASSRTDGNSPLHF. Written as DNA, the CDR3 is TGTGCCAGCAGCCGGACAGATGGGAATTCACCCCTCCACTTT. The chain combines TRBV7-9 with TRBJ1-6; D perhaps matches TRBD1 (6 bases). The CDR3 covers 14 residues. CDR1 is SEHNR and CDR2 is FQNEAQ in the germline V gene (reference sequence). Trimming stripped 5 bases from V and 7 bases from J, with 12 bases between.

V usage is TRBV5-1 and J usage is TRBJ2-5; D perhaps matches TRBD1 (5 bases). Germline V gene sequence: CDR1 SGHRS, CDR2 YFSETQ. The CDR3 consists of 14 residues. V lost 4 bases and J 2 bases, leaving 12 bases between the germline ends. The CDR3 loop is CASSLGHLQETQYF. CDR3 in DNA: TGCGCCAGCAGCCTCGGACACCTTCAAGAGACCCAGTACTTC.

The chain employs TRBV30 and TRBJ2-5, with D perhaps matching TRBD1 (5 bases). Germline values: CDR1 GTSNPN, CDR2 SVGIG (reference sequence). Trimming removed 5 bases from V and 5 bases from J, with 21 bases in between. The CDR3 is 15 residues long. The DNA of the CDR3 is TGTGCCTGGTCCCATCCCCTCGGCAGGGCGGAGACCCAGTACTTC. This codes for CAWSHPLGRAETQYF.

The gene calls are TRBV30 and TRBJ1-3; D is unclear. From germline, CDR1 is GTSNPN and CDR2 SVGIG (reference sequence). The CDR3 consists of 13 residues. The V gene lost 3 bases and the J gene lost 2 bases, with 8 bases spanning the gap. DNA of the CDR3: TGTGCCTGGAGATTACCCCCTGGAAACACCATATATTTT. It encodes CAWRLPPGNTIYF.

This chain uses TRBV28 with TRBJ2-7; TRBD1 matches at 8 bases. Germline-derived CDR1 and CDR2 are MDHEN and SYDVKM. J lost 1 base, V lost 11 bases, and 4 bases had no gene match. The CDR3 loop spans 12 amino acids. CDR3 residues: CAPRTGSYEQYF. CDR3 DNA sequence: TGTGCCCCGAGGACAGGGTCCTACGAGCAGTACTTC.

The chain employs TRBV5-1 and TRBJ2-3; D is ambiguous. Trimming left V 1 base short and J 6 bases short, with 12 bases between. Germline CDR1 reads SGHRS; CDR2 reads YFSETQ. The CDR3 length is 14 residues. CDR3 loop: CASSLWTASDTQYF. CDR3 DNA: TGCGCCAGCAGCTTGTGGACGGCAAGCGATACGCAGTATTTT. Combining the CDR3 with reference TRBV5-1 and TRBJ2-3 gives the whole variable domain KAGVTQTPRYLIKTRGQQVTLSCSPISGHRSVSWYQQTPGQGLQFLFEYFSETQRNKGNFPGRFSGRQFSNSRSEMNVSTLELGDSALYLCASSLWTASDTQYFGPGTRLTVL.

This chain connects TRBV27 to TRBJ2-1; 11 nucleotides match TRBD2. V lost 5 bases, J lost 2 bases, and 5 bases stayed unmatched. The CDR3 covers 16 residues. Germline loops: CDR1 MNHEY, CDR2 SMNVEV (reference sequence). CDR3 sequence: CASSPLAGGAYNEQFF. CDR3 DNA sequence: TGTGCCAGCAGTCCCTTAGCGGGGGGGGCCTACAATGAGCAGTTCTTC.

This chain links TRBV9 with TRBJ1-1; D is unresolved. Germline assignment: CDR1 SGDLS and CDR2 YYNGEE. This CDR3 is built from 13 residues. V lost 0 bases, J lost 1 base, and 4 bases lay in between. In DNA, the CDR3 is TGTGCCAGCAGCGTAGAGCCGAACACTGAAGCTTTCTTT. It specifies CASSVEPNTEAFF.

This chain connects TRBV29-1 to TRBJ1-1, with D possibly TRBD1 on 6 matching bases. Trimming took 7 bases from V and 7 from J, leaving 19 bases between them. The germline CDR1 and CDR2 sequences are SQVTM and ANQGSEA. This CDR3 contains 13 residues. In DNA, the CDR3 is TGCAGCGCTGCAGGGGAGGGGGTTAGTGAAGCTTTCTTT. Residues: CSAAGEGVSEAFF.

This clone has a handful of counts. The genes are TRBV2 and TRBJ1-4; D is unclear. Germline CDR1 and CDR2: SNHLY and FYNNEI. The CDR3 spans 13 residues. V was pared by 7 bases and J by 5 bases, with 11 bases between. CDR3 in DNA: TGTGCCAGCAAGGAGGACGGGAATGAAAAACTGTTTTTT. Translated, it gives CASKEDGNEKLFF.

The chain carries TRBV29-1 and TRBJ2-6; tentatively, D is TRBD1 (6 bases). The CDR3 covers 14 residues. Germline V gene lookup returns CDR1 SQVTM and CDR2 ANQGSEA. Between the trimmed V and J ends, which lost 1 base and 4 bases, there was a span of 8 bases. CDR3 DNA: TGCAGCGTTGAAGGGACAGCCGGGGCCAACGTCCTGACTTTC. Its protein product is CSVEGTAGANVLTF.

This chain joins TRBV29-1 and TRBJ2-7; 10 bases agree with TRBD1. The V segment lost 7 bases and the J segment 2 bases; nucleotides outside the gene matches: 8. CDR1 is SQVTM, CDR2 ANQGSEA, per germline. CDR3 length equals 14 residues. The CDR3 DNA follows: TGCAGCGCTGGTCCTGGACAGGGGGCCTACGAGCAGTACTTC. It yields the protein CSAGPGQGAYEQYF.

The chain couples TRBV6-5 to TRBJ1-2; D remains ambiguous. Germline-derived CDR1 and CDR2 are MNHEY and SVGAGI. The CDR3 is 13 amino acids. The V end was cut by 5 bases, the J end by 2 bases, with 9 bases between. CDR3 sequence: CASSLDRNYGYTF. The CDR3 DNA sequence: TGTGCCAGCAGTCTCGACCGCAACTATGGCTACACCTTC.

The chain is built from TRBV4-1 and TRBJ1-1; D unresolved. V was trimmed by 4 bases and J by 11 bases, leaving 14 bases between them. CDR1 and CDR2 from the germline V gene are MGHRA and YSYEKL. CDR3 length: 12 amino acids. CDR3 region: CASSLEGRRAFF. CDR3 DNA sequence: TGCGCCAGCAGCCTTGAGGGCAGGCGGGCTTTCTTT.

The chain employs TRBV6-6 and TRBJ1-2; D gene unclear. This CDR3 is built from 12 residues. Trimming cost V 0 bases and J 8 bases, with 7 bases left between them. CDR1 and CDR2 from the germline V gene are MNHNY and SVGAGI (reference sequence). CDR3 bases: TGTGCCAGCAGTTACTCAAGGGAAGGCTACACCTTC. Translation gives CASSYSREGYTF.

This chain uses TRBV19 with TRBJ2-1, with a weak D call TRBD2 (5 bases). Germline loops: CDR1 LNHDA, CDR2 SQIVND (reference sequence). The CDR3 sequence is 12 residues long. V lost 7 bases and J 3 bases, leaving 7 bases between the germline ends. CDR3 nucleotide sequence: TGTGCCAGTATTGGAGGCTACAATGAGCAGTTCTTC. It yields the protein CASIGGYNEQFF.

The V call is TRBV7-2, the J call TRBJ1-2, with 7 bases matching TRBD1. Germline assignment: CDR1 SGHTA and CDR2 FQGNSA. This CDR3 has 13 amino acids. The V and J ends lost 6 bases and 10 bases, in that order; junction bases with no gene match: 11. CDR3 coding DNA: TGTGCCAGCAGTTTCTCGGGACAGTCCACCTACACCTTC. Amino acid sequence: CASSFSGQSTYTF.

The gene calls are TRBV29-1 and TRBJ1-2, with D tentatively TRBD1 (6 bases). The germline CDR1 and CDR2 sequences are SQVTM and ANQGSEA. The CDR3 totals 13 residues. Trimming took 0 bases from V and 4 from J, leaving 9 bases between them. This CDR3 is CSVEEGAGYGYTF. The CDR3 region has the DNA TGCAGCGTTGAAGAGGGGGCGGGCTATGGCTACACCTTC.

As concerns this clone: The sample carries other DNA sequences with the same CDR3. V and J are TRBV5-1 and TRBJ2-5; D is uncertain. V was pared by 0 bases and J by 5 bases, with 5 bases between. The CDR3 contains 12 residues. Germline loops: CDR1 SGHRS, CDR2 YFSETQ. The CDR3 DNA follows: TGCGCCAGCAGCTTGGAAGCCGAGACCCAGTACTTC. Its translation is CASSLEAETQYF.

The J gene is TRBJ2-5, the V gene TRBV11-2, with D hard to call. V gave up 2 bases and J gave up 5 bases, with 6 bases separating them. The CDR3 covers 12 residues. Germline loops: CDR1 SGHAT, CDR2 FQNNGV. In DNA, the CDR3 is TGTGCCAGCAGCTTAATCAGGGAGACCCAGTACTTC. It specifies CASSLIRETQYF. The entire variable domain, with the rest obtained from reference TRBV11-2 and TRBJ2-5, is as follows: EAGVAQSPRYKIIEKRQSVAFWCNPISGHATLYWYQQILGQGPKLLIQFQNNGVVDDSQLPKDRFSAERLKGVDSTLKIQPAKLEDSAVYLCASSLIRETQYFGPGTRLLVL.

This clone was seen only a few times. The V call is TRBV29-1, the J call TRBJ2-1, with D possibly TRBD1 on 5 matching bases. Trimming took 6 bases from V and 0 from J, leaving 12 bases between them. CDR1 SQVTM and CDR2 ANQGSEA come from the germline V gene. The CDR3 is 14 residues long. CDR3 region: CSVPGQGSYNEQFF. The DNA for the CDR3 is TGCAGCGTCCCCGGGCAGGGCTCCTACAATGAGCAGTTCTTC.